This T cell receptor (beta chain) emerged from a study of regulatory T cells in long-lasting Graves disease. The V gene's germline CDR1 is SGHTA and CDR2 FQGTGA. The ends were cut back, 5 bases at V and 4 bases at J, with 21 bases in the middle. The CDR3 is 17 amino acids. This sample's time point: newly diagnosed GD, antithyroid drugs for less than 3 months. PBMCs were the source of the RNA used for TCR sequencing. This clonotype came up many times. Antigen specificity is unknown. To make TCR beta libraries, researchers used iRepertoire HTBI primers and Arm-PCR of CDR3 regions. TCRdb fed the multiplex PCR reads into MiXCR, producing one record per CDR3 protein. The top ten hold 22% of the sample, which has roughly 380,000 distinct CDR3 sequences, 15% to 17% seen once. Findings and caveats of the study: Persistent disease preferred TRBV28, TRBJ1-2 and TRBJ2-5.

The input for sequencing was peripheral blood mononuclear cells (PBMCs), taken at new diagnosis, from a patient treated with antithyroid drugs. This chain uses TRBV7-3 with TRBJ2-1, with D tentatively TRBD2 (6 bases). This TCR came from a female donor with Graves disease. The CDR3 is CASSPGPSGQIYNEQFF. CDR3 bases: TGTGCCAGCAGCCCTGGGCCGAGCGGGCAGATTTACAATGAGCAGTTCTTC.